The T cell receptor beta chain described here comes from a study of low-dose radiotherapy and immunotherapy resistance in tumors. Overall study: A dose of 1 Gy per fraction every two weeks went to Cohort 2, totaling 13 Gy over 26 weeks. Patients were treated with intravenous nivolumab at 240 mg every two weeks and were also dosed with ipilimumab at 1 mg/kg every six weeks.

Priming of first-strand cDNA relied on TRAV- and TRBV-specific primers (covering alpha and beta chains). TCRs were amplified for about 18 PCR cycles with a constant-region primer and V-primer adapter. TCRdb processed the reads anew with MiXCR; each CDR3 protein has one entry. Of 85,000 to 95,000 distinct CDR3 sequences listed, 20% to 25% were seen once; the top ten hold 9.5% to 15%. Time point denoted: after trial treatment. Treatment denoted: LDRT plus nivolumab, ipilimumab, low-dose cyclophosphamide and aspirin (RACIN trial). Donors were dosed with nivolumab and ipilimumab; they also received aspirin, low-dose cyclophosphamide and low-dose radiotherapy. Patients deemed eligible presented with advanced solid tumors lacking tumor-infiltrating lymphocytes. V was clipped by 4 bases and J by 2 bases; unmatched bases: 7. Germline CDR1 is SGHRS and CDR2 is YFSETQ. This CDR3 spans 15 amino acids. This clonotype was counted only a few times.

The receptor was derived from a female donor with ovarian cancer. Sequencing used PBMCs, obtained after low-dose radiotherapy plus immunotherapy. The V gene is TRBV5-1, the J gene TRBJ1-2, with 8 bases that match TRBD1. The CDR3 loop reads CASSADGQGNYGYTF. The CDR3 nucleotides are TGCGCCAGCAGCGCCGACGGACAGGGCAACTATGGCTACACCTTC.